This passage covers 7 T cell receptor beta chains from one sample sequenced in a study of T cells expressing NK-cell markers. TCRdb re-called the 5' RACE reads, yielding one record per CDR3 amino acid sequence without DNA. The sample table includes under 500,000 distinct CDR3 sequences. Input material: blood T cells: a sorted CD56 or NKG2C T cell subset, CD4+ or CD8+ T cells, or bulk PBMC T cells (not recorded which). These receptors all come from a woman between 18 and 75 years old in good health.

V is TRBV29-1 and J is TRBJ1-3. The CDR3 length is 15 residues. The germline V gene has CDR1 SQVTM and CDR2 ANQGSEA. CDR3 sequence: CSVEDLAMGGNTIYF.

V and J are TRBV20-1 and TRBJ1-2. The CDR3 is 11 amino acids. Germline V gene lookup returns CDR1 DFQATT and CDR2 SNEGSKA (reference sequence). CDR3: CSARRGLGYTF.

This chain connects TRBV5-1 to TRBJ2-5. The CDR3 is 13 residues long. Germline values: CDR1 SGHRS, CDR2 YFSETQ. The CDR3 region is CASSLAFQETQYF. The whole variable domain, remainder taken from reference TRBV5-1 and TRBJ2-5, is KAGVTQTPRYLIKTRGQQVTLSCSPISGHRSVSWYQQTPGQGLQFLFEYFSETQRNKGNFPGRFSGRQFSNSRSEMNVSTLELGDSALYLCASSLAFQETQYFGPGTRLLVL.

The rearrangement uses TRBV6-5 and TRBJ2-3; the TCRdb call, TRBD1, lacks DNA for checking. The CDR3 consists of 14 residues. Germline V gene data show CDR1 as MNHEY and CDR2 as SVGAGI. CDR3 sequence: CASSYETGADTQYF.

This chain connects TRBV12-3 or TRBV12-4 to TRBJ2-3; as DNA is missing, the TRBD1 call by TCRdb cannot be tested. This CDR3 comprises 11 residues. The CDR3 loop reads CASWRGDTQYF.

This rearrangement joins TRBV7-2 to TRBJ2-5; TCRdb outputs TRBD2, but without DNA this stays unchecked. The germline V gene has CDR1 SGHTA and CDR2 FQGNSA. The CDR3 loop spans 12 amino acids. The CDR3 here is CASGGRFKTQYF.

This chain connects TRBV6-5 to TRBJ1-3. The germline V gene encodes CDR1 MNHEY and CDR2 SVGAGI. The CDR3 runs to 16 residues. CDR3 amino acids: CASSSTGTRAGNTIYF.